This T cell receptor (beta chain) stems from a study of CD8 T cells in ankylosing spondylitis. Points from the study as a whole: One TCR beta motif, made up of roughly 8 highly homologous variants, appeared characteristic of ankylosing spondylitis blood. Earlier authors reported some of these motif variants in reactive arthritis synovial fluid and blood. Reported data indicate significant enrichment of disease-linked clones within matched ankylosing spondylitis synovial fluid. Clones linked to disease, bearing a CD8+ phenotype, were relatively rare in peripheral blood.

Remarks on this clonotype: As yet, its antigen is unknown.

Construction of TCR beta libraries was performed using quantitative 5'-RACE with molecular barcodes. MiXCR, run by TCRdb on the 5' RACE reads, gives a single entry per CDR3 protein. The sample holds 390,000 or so distinct CDR3 sequences, under 25% seen once. Germline-derived CDR1 and CDR2 are SGHAT and FQNNGV. This CDR3 comprises 19 residues. The V and J ends lost 5 bases and 6 bases, in that order; junction bases with no gene match: 18. This chain joins TRBV11-2 and TRBJ2-3, with 12 bases matching TRBD2. Sequenced input: blood, either unsorted or a sorted T cell fraction (not recorded which). The clonotype was recovered from a male donor with ankylosing spondylitis. The CDR3 DNA reads as TGTGCCAGCAGCGCGCCGGCCTCTAGCGGGAGGGTGTCTCGGGATACGCAGTATTTT. This codes for CASSAPASSGRVSRDTQYF.